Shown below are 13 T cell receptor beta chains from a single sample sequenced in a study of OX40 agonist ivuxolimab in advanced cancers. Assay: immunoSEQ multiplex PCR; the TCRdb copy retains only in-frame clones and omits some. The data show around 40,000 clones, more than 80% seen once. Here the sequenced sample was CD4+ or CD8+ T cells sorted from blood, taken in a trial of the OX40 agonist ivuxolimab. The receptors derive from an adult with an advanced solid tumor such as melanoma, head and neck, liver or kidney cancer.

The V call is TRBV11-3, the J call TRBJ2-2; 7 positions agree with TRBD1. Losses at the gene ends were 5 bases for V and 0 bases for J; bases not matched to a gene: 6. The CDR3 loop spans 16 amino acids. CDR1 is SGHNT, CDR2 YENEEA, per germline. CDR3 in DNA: TGTGCCAGCAGCGCCTCCGGGACAGCGAACACCGGGGAGCTGTTTTTT. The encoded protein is CASSASGTANTGELFF.

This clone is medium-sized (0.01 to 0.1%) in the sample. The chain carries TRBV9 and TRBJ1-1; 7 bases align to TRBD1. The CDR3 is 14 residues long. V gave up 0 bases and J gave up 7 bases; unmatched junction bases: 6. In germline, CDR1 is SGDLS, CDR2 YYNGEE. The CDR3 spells CASSVERDSGEAFF. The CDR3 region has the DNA TGTGCCAGCAGCGTAGAACGGGACAGTGGTGAAGCTTTCTTT.

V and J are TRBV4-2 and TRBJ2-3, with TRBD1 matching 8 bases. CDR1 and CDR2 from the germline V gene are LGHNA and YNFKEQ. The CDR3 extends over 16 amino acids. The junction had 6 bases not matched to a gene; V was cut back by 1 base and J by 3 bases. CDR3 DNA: TGTGCCAGCAGCCAAGGAAACAGGGGGAGGACAGATACGCAGTATTTT. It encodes CASSQGNRGRTDTQYF.

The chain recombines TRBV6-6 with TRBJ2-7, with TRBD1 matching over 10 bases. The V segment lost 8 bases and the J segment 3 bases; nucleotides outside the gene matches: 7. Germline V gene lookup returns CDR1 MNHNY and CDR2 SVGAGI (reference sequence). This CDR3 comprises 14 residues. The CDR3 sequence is CASGPGDRGYEQYF. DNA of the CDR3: TGTGCCAGCGGACCCGGGGACAGGGGCTACGAGCAGTACTTC.

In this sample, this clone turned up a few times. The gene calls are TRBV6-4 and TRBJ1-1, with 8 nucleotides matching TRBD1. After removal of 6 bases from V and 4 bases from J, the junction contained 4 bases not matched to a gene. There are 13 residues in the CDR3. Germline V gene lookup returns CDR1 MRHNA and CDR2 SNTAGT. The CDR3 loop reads CASRGQAGTEAFF. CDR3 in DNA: TGTGCCAGCAGGGGACAGGCGGGCACTGAAGCTTTCTTT.

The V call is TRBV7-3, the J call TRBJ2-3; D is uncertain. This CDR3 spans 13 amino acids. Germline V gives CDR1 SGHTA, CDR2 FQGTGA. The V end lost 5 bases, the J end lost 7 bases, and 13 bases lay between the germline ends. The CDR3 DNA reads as TGTGCCAGCAGCCCGATCGGTCGATATACGCAGTATTTT. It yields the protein CASSPIGRYTQYF. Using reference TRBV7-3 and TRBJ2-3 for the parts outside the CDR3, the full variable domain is GAGVSQTPSNKVTEKGKYVELRCDPISGHTALYWYRQSLGQGPEFLIYFQGTGAADDSGLPNDRFFAVRPEGSVSTLKIQRTERGDSAVYLCASSPIGRYTQYFGPGTRLTVL.

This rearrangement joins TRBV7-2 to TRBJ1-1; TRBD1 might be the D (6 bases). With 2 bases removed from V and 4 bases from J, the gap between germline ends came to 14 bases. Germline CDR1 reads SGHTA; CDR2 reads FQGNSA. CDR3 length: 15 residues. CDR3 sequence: CASSLRQGNPTEAFF. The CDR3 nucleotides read TGTGCCAGCAGCTTACGGCAGGGGAACCCCACTGAAGCTTTCTTT.

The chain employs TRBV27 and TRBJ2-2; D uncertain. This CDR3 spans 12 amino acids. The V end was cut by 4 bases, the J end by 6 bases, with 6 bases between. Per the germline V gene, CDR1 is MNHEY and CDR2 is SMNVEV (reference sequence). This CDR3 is CASSSISGELFF. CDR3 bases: TGTGCCAGCAGTTCCATCTCCGGGGAGCTGTTTTTT.

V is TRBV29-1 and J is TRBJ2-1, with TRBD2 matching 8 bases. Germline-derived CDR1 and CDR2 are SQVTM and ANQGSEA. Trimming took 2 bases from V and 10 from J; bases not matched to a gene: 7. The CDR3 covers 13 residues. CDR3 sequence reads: CSVESREGSEQFF. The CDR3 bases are TGCAGCGTTGAAAGTCGGGAGGGGAGCGAGCAGTTCTTC.

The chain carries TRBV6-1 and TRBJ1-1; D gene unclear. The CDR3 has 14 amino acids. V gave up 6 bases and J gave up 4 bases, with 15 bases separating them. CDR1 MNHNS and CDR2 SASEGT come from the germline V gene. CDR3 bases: TGTGCCAGCAGGGACCCGCTCCCCCCCACTGAAGCTTTCTTT. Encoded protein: CASRDPLPPTEAFF.

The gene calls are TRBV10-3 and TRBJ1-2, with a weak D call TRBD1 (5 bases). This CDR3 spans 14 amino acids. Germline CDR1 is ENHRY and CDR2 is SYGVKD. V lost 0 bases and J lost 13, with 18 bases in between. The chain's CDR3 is CAISESSVDTIGTF. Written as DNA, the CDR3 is TGTGCCATCAGTGAGTCAAGTGTGGACACTATAGGCACCTTC.

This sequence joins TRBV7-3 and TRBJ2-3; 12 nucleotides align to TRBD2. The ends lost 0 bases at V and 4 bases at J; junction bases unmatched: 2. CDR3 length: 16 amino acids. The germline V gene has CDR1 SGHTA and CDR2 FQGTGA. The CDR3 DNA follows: TGTGCCAGCAGCTTAACCCCTAGCGGGGGGGCAGATACGCAGTATTTT. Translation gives CASSLTPSGGADTQYF.

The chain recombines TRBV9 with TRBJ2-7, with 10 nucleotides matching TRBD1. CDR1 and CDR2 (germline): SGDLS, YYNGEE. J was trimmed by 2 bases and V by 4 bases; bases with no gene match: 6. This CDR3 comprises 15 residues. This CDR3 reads CASSPGQGVTYEQYF. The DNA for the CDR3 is TGTGCCAGCAGCCCAGGACAGGGGGTTACCTACGAGCAGTACTTC. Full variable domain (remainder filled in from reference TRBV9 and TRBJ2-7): DSGVTQTPKHLITATGQRVTLRCSPRSGDLSVYWYQQSLDQGLQFLIQYYNGEERAKGNILERFSAQQFPDLHSELNLSSLELGDSALYFCASSPGQGVTYEQYFGPGTRLTVT.